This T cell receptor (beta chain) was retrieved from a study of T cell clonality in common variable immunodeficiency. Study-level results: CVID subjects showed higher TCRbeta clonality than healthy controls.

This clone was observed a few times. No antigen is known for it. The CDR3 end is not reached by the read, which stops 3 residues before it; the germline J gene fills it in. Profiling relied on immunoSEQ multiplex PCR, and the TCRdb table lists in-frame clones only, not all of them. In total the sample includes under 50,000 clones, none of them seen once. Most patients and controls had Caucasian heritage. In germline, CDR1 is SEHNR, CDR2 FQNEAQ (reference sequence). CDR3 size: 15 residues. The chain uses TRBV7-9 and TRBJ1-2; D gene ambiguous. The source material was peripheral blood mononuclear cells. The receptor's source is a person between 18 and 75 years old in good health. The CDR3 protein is CASGLAGSPSDTYTF. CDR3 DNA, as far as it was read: TGTGCCAGCGGACTAGCGGGAAGCCCCTCAGATACC.